What follows describes a single T cell receptor beta chain. Original analysis: Estimation of nucleated cell counts was performed using reference gene primer amplification. This table comes from immunoSEQ multiplex PCR, and its TCRdb copy is limited to in-frame clones, with some not included. D and trimming were read from the DNA, whereas the V and J calls and clone size are those reported in that table. The sample includes roughly 360,000 clones, 80% to 90% of them seen just once. The record originates from a study of blood T cell repertoires in COVID-19. Across the study: Italy, Spain and the United States were the sources of the convalescent and acute COVID-19 samples.

Ages ranged from about 18 to 100 years, with residence in 24 US areas. Either two negative PCRs, clearance, or symptom resolution qualified Cohort 3 donors as recovered. V lost 5 bases and J lost 1, with 12 bases in between. The germline gives CDR1 LNHDA, CDR2 SQIVND (reference sequence). The CDR3 has 15 residues. Sequences were obtained from PBMCs or T cells enriched from blood (not recorded which). The chain carries TRBV19 and TRBJ1-5; D is possibly TRBD1 (5 bases). This receptor was taken from a man aged 25-40 years who had recovered from COVID-19. In DNA form, the CDR3 reads TGTGCCAGTAGTGGAGGGGCGAGGAGCAATCAGCCCCAGCATTTT. Amino acids: CASSGGARSNQPQHF. Complete variable domain (other parts from reference TRBV19 and TRBJ1-5): DGGITQSPKYLFRKEGQNVTLSCEQNLNHDAMYWYRQDPGQGLRLIYYSQIVNDFQKGDIAEGYSVSREKKESFPLTVTSAQKNPTAFYLCASSGGARSNQPQHFGDGTRLSIL.